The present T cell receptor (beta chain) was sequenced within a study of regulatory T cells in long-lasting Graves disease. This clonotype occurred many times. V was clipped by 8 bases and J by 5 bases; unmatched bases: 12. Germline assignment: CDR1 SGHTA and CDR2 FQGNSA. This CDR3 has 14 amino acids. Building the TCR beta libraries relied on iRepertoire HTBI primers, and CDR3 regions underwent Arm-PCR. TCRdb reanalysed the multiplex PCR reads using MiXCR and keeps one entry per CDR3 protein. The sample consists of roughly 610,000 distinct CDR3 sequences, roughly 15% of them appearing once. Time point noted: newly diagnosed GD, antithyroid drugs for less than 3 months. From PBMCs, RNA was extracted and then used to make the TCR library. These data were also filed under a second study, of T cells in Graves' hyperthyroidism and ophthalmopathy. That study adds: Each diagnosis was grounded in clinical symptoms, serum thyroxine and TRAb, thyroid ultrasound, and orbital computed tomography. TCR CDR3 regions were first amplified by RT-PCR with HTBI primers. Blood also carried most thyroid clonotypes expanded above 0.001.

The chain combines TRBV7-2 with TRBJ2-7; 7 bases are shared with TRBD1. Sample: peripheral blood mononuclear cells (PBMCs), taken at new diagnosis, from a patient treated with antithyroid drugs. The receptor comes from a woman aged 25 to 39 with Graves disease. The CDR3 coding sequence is TGTGCCAGCGCGACGGACAGGTGGTCCCACGAGCAGTACTTC. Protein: CASATDRWSHEQYF.